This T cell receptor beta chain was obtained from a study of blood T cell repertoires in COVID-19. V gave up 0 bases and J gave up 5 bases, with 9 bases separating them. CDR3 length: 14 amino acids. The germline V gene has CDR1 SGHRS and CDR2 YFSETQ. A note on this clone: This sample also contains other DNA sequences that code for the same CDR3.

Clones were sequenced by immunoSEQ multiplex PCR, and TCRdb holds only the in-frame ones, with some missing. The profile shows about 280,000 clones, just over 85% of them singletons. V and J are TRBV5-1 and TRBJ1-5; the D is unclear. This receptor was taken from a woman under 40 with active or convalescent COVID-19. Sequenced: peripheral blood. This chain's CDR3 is CASSLDGSDQPQHF. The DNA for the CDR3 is TGCGCCAGCAGCTTGGACGGGTCGGATCAGCCCCAGCATTTT.